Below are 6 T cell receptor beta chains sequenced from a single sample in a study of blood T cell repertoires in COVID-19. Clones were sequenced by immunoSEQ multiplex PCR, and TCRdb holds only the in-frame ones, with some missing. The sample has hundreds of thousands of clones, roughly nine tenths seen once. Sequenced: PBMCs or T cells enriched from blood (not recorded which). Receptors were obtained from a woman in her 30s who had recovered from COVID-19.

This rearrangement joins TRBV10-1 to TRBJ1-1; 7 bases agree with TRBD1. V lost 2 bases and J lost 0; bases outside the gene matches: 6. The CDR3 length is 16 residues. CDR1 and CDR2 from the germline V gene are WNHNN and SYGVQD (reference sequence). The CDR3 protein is CASSEGTAVMNTEAFF. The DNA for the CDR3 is TGCGCCAGCAGTGAGGGGACAGCAGTTATGAACACTGAAGCTTTCTTT.

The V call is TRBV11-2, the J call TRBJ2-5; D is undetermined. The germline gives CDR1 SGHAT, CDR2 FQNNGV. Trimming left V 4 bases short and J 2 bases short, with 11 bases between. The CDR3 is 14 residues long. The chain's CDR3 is CASSSGAAQETQYF. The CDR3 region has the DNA TGTGCCAGCAGCTCCGGCGCGGCTCAAGAGACCCAGTACTTC.

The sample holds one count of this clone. The CDR3 bases are TGTGCCAGCAGCTCTCTAGCGAACACCGGGGAGCTGTTTTTT. Translating gives CASSSLANTGELFF. The chain couples TRBV5-4 to TRBJ2-2, with unresolved D. Germline V gene data show CDR1 as SGHNT and CDR2 as YYREEE (reference sequence). Trimming took off 3 bases at V and 0 bases at J, with 6 bases between the two ends. The CDR3 spans 14 residues.

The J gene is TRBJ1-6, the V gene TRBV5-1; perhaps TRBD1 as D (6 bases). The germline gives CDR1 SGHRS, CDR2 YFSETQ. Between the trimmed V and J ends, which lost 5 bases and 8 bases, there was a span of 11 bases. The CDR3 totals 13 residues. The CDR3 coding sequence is TGCGCCAGCAGTCTACAGGGAGATTCACCCCTCCACTTT. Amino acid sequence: CASSLQGDSPLHF.

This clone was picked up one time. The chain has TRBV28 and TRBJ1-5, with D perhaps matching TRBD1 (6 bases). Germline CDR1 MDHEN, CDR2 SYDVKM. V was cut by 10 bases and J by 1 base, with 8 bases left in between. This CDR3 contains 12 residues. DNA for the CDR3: TGTGCCACTACAGGGAGCAATCAGCCCCAGCATTTT. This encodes CATTGSNQPQHF.

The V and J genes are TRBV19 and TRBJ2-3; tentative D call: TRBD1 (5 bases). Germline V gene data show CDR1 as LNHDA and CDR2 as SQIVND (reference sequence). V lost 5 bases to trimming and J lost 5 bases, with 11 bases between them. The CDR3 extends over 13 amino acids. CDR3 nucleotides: TGTGCCAGTAGTGTCCAGGGTCAAGATACGCAGTATTTT. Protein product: CASSVQGQDTQYF.